This T cell receptor (beta chain) was captured in a study of monozygotic twins with inflammatory bowel disease. Germline V gives CDR1 SGHTA, CDR2 FQGNSA. CDR3 length: 16 amino acids. In the case of this clonotype: No antigen is known for it.

A template switching step added UMIs, each with a 6-nucleotide sample barcode. TCRdb processed the 5' RACE reads again and assigns one entry to each CDR3 protein, with no DNA. The ten most abundant clones cover approximately 5.9% of a sample with fewer than 400,000 distinct CDR3 sequences. General study points: Variability may have been added to patient repertoires by differing immunosuppressive treatments. Among IBD patients, TCRbeta diversity (inverse Simpson) was lower than in healthy co-twins.

The receptor was derived from a human donor with ulcerative colitis or Crohn's disease, or a healthy co-twin of an affected twin (not recorded which). The sequenced material came from blood. The V gene is TRBV7-2, the J gene TRBJ1-1; lacking DNA, the TRBD1 call made by TCRdb goes unchecked. The CDR3 loop is CASSFPPGGMNTEAFF.